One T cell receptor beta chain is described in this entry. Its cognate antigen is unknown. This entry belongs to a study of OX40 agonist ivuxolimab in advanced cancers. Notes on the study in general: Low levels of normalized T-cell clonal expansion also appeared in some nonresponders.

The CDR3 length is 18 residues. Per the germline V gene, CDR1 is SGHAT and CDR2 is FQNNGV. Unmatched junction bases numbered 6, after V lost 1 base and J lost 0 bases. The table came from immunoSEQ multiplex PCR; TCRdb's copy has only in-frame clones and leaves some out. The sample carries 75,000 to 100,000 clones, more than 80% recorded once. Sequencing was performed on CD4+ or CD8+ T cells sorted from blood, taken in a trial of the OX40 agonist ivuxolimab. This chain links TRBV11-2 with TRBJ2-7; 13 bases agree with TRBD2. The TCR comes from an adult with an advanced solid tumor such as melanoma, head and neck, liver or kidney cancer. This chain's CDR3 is CASSLGLAGGLNSYEQYF. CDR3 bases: TGTGCCAGCAGCTTAGGACTAGCGGGGGGCCTTAACTCCTACGAGCAGTACTTC.